This TCR beta chain was identified in a study of T cells in Graves' hyperthyroidism and ophthalmopathy. Study outcomes and limitations: Ophthalmopathy got predicted by the model a median 6.5 months before its onset.

This clonotype occurred many times. Antigen unknown. Not enrolled were patients with uncontrolled infection, other autoimmune disease, pregnancy or lactation. Thyroid ultrasound, orbital computed tomography, clinical symptoms, and serum thyroxine and TRAb underpinned diagnoses. This CDR3 region has 14 residues. Germline V gene sequence: CDR1 DFQATT, CDR2 SNEGSKA (reference sequence). V was pared by 3 bases and J by 6 bases, with 7 bases of the junction left unmatched. From RNA transcripts, TCR beta CDR3 regions were amplified. The study used the HTBI primer set for a first-round RT-PCR of the TCR CDR3. TCRdb used MiXCR to reprocess the multiplex PCR reads, holding one entry per CDR3 protein. The sample carries some 270,000 distinct CDR3 sequences, roughly 13% recorded once.

The TCR originated in a woman aged 25-40 years with Graves' hyperthyroidism that later progressed to Graves' ophthalmopathy. The chain recombines TRBV20-1 with TRBJ1-2; 10 bases align to TRBD1. Sequencing used blood. The CDR3 sequence: CSASYSGTGDGYTF. The DNA for the CDR3 is TGCAGTGCTAGTTATTCCGGGACAGGGGATGGCTACACCTTC.